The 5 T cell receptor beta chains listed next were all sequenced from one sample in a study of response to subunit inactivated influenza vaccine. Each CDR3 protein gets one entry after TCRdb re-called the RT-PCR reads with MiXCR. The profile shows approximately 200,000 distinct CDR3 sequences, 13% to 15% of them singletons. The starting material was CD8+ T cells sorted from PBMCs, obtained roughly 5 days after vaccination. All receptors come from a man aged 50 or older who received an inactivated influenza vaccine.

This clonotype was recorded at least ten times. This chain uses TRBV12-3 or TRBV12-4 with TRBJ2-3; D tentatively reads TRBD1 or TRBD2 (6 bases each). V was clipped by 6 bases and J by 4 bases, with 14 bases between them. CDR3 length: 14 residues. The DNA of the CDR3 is TGTGCCAGCAGACCCTTAGGGGGGCCAGATACGCAGTATTTT. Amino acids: CASRPLGGPDTQYF.

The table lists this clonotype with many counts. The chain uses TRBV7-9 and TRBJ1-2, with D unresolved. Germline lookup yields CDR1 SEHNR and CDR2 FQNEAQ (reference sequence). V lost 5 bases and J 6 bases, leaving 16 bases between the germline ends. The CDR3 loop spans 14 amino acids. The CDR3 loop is CASSPWEGIHGYTF. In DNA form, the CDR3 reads TGTGCCAGCAGCCCCTGGGAGGGTATCCATGGCTACACCTTC.

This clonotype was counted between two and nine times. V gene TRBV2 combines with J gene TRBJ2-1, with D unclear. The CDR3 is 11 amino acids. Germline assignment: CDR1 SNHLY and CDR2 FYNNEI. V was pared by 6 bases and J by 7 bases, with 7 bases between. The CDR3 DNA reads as TGTGCCAGCAGCAGCGATAATGAGCAGTTCTTC. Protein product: CASSSDNEQFF.

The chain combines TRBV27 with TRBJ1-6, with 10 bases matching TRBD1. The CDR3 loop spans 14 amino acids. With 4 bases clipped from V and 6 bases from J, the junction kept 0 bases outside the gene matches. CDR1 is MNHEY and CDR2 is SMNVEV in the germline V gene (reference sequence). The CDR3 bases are TGTGCCAGCAGTTGGACAGGGGGTAATTCACCCCTCCACTTT. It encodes CASSWTGGNSPLHF.

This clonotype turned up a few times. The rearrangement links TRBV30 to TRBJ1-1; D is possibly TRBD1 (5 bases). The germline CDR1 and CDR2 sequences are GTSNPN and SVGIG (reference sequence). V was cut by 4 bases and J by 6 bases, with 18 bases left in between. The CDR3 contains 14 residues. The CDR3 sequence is CAWIQEGGVAEAFF. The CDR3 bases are TGTGCCTGGATACAGGAAGGTGGTGTCGCTGAAGCTTTCTTT.